This is a list of T cell receptor beta chains from one sample in a study of blood T cell repertoires in COVID-19. The data were produced by immunoSEQ multiplex PCR, yet TCRdb's version contains in-frame clones alone and is incomplete. Of around 240,000 clones detected, approximately 86% appear once; the ten largest clones hold about 2.9%. The sequencing input was peripheral blood. Every receptor here comes from a young woman who had recovered from COVID-19. The CDR3 runs from the conserved cysteine through the conserved F or W. Fields, in order: D gene, V gene, clone size, J gene, CDR3 DNA, CDR3 protein. D genes are given only for firm matches. Clone size is shown for a subset of rows, as once, few, many or a class of expanded clone.

D gene: .
V gene: TRBV7-2
clone size: few
J gene: TRBJ1-1
CDR3 DNA: TGTGCCAGCAGCCCTGGACAGAAAAACACTGAAGCTTTCTTT
CDR3 protein: CASSPGQKNTEAFF

D gene: .
V gene: TRBV19
clone size: .
J gene: TRBJ2-5
CDR3 DNA: TGTGCCAGTAGTATAACCCCGGTTTGGCAAGAGACCCAGTACTTC
CDR3 protein: CASSITPVWQETQYF

D gene: .
V gene: TRBV6-1
clone size: .
J gene: TRBJ1-5
CDR3 DNA: TGTGCCAGCAGTGTTCCGGGACTCCCCGGCAATCAGCCCCAGCATTTT
CDR3 protein: CASSVPGLPGNQPQHF

D gene: TRBD1
V gene: TRBV30
clone size: .
J gene: TRBJ1-1
CDR3 DNA: TGTGCCTGGAGTGTATCCCGACAGGGGAAATCGGACACTGAAGCTTTCTTT
CDR3 protein: CAWSVSRQGKSDTEAFF

D gene: TRBD1
V gene: TRBV2
clone size: .
J gene: TRBJ1-1
CDR3 DNA: TGTGCCAGCAGTGAGAGGGGACAGGGACTTTACACTGAAGCTTTCTTT
CDR3 protein: CASSERGQGLYTEAFF

D gene: .
V gene: TRBV19
clone size: .
J gene: TRBJ2-7
CDR3 DNA: TGTGCCAGTAGTATAGGCCAGGGTGCCTACGAGCAGTACTTC
CDR3 protein: CASSIGQGAYEQYF

D gene: .
V gene: TRBV6-1
clone size: .
J gene: TRBJ2-5
CDR3 DNA: TGTGCCAGCAGTGAAGGACAAATTAAAGAGACCCAGTACTTC
CDR3 protein: CASSEGQIKETQYF

D gene: .
V gene: TRBV7-2
clone size: .
J gene: TRBJ2-7
CDR3 DNA: TGTGCCAGCAGCTTAGTGGGGGAGGCTCACGAGCAGTACTTC
CDR3 protein: CASSLVGEAHEQYF

D gene: .
V gene: TRBV5-4
clone size: once
J gene: TRBJ2-7
CDR3 DNA: TGTGCCAGCAGCGCCGGGACTTTAGCCGAGCAGTACTTC
CDR3 protein: CASSAGTLAEQYF

D gene: .
V gene: TRBV30
clone size: .
J gene: TRBJ2-1
CDR3 DNA: TGTGCCTGGAGTGCCATCCACAGGGAAGGGTCCTACAATGAGCAGTTCTTC
CDR3 protein: CAWSAIHREGSYNEQFF

D gene: TRBD1
V gene: TRBV27
clone size: .
J gene: TRBJ2-2
CDR3 DNA: TGTGCCAGCAGTATCCGGACAGGGGCCGGGGAGCTGTTTTTT
CDR3 protein: CASSIRTGAGELFF

D gene: .
V gene: TRBV10-3
clone size: .
J gene: TRBJ2-2
CDR3 DNA: TGTGCCATCAGTGAGTTTAGCAACGGGGAGCTGTTTTTT
CDR3 protein: CAISEFSNGELFF

D gene: .
V gene: TRBV5-1
clone size: .
J gene: TRBJ2-2
CDR3 DNA: TGCGCCAGCAGCTTGGCGGGTATGGCCGGGGAGCTGTTTTTT
CDR3 protein: CASSLAGMAGELFF

D gene: TRBD1
V gene: TRBV4-1
clone size: .
J gene: TRBJ1-2
CDR3 DNA: TGCGCCAGCAGCCAAGTGAAGGGGGCCCCTAACTATGGCTACACCTTC
CDR3 protein: CASSQVKGAPNYGYTF

D gene: TRBD2
V gene: TRBV5-1
clone size: .
J gene: TRBJ2-3
CDR3 DNA: TGCGCCAGCAGAGGACTAGCGGGGGGGCACGCAGATACGCAGTATTTT
CDR3 protein: CASRGLAGGHADTQYF